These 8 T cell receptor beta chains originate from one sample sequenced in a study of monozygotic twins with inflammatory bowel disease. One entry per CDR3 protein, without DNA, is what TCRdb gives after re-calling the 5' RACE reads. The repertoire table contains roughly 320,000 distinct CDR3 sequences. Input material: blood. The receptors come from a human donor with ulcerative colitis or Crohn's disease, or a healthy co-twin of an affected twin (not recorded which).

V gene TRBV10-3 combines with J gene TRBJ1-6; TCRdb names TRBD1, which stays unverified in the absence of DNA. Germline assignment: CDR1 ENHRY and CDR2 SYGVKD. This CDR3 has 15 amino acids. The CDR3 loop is CAISRGQGEGSPLHF.

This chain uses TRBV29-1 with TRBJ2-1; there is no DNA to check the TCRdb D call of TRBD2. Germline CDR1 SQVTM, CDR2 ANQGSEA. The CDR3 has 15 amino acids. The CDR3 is CSVGDLTRKGGEQFF.

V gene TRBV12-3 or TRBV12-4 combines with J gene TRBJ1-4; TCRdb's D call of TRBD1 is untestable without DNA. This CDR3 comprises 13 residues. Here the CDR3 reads CASSQGVREKLFF.

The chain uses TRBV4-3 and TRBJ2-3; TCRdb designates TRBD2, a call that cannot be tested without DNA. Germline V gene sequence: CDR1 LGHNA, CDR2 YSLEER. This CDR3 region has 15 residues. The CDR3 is CASSYGDYDSDTQYF.

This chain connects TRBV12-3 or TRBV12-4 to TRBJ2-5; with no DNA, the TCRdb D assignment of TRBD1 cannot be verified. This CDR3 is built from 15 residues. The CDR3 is CASGRSGGQGETQYF.

The CDR3 is CASSQDGWTAKTQYF. V gene TRBV4-3 combines with J gene TRBJ2-5; TCRdb names TRBD1, which stays unverified in the absence of DNA. The CDR3 loop spans 15 amino acids. Germline assignment: CDR1 LGHNA and CDR2 YSLEER.

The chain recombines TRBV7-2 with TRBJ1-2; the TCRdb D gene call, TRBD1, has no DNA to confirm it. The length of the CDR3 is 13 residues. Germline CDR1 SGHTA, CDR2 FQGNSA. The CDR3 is CASRRTGLEGYTF.

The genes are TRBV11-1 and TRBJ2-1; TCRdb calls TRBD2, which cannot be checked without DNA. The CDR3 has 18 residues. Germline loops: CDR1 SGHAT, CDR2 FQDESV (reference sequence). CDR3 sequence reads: CASSEGLAGLLSYNEQFF.